Here is one T cell receptor (beta chain) with its context. Its antigen is still unknown. These data are taken from a study of blood T cells in healthy people across ages. It was with a sample-barcoded 5' primer and a J-beta primer mix that a second PCR of about 6 to 12 cycles was run. CDR3-containing paired-end reads numbering at least 2.5 million came from each sample. In TCRdb, the 5' RACE reads were re-called with MiXCR into one record per CDR3 protein. The sample includes roughly 1,500,000 distinct CDR3 sequences, around two fifths seen only once; the top ten take 7.9%. CDR1 SGHRS and CDR2 YFSETQ come from the germline V gene. V lost 0 bases and J lost 7, with 14 bases in between. The CDR3 length is 14 residues. Study-level results: Older individuals had lower TCR beta diversity per million T cells (the decline was roughly linear).

This clonotype originated in a woman aged 18-30 years in good health. Source material: blood. The rearrangement links TRBV5-1 to TRBJ2-7; the D gene is possibly TRBD2 (5 bases). CDR3 sequence: CASSLEGALREQYF. The CDR3 nucleotides read TGCGCCAGCAGCTTGGAGGGAGCACTAAGAGAGCAGTACTTC. The full variable domain, in which reference TRBV5-1 and TRBJ2-7 provide the parts outside the CDR3, is KAGVTQTPRYLIKTRGQQVTLSCSPISGHRSVSWYQQTPGQGLQFLFEYFSETQRNKGNFPGRFSGRQFSNSRSEMNVSTLELGDSALYLCASSLEGALREQYFGPGTRLTVT.